These 32 T cell receptor beta chains were sequenced from one sample in a study of brain metastases from non-small cell lung cancer. Libraries were prepared by immunoSEQ multiplex PCR; TCRdb keeps only in-frame clonotypes and omits some of them. This sample has 4,000 to 4,500 clones; 90% occur once, and the top ten carry approximately 3.3%. The sample comprised primary lung tumor tissue. These receptors came from a donor at least 40 years old with non-small cell lung cancer.

This clone was seen just once. The genes are TRBV7-8 and TRBJ2-1; D may be TRBD1 (6 bases). This CDR3 is built from 13 residues. Germline CDR1 reads SGHVS; CDR2 reads FQNEAQ. Trimming left V 4 bases short and J 4 bases short, with 8 bases between. The CDR3 nucleotides are TGTGCCAGCAGCTCCCAGGGGTACAATGAGCAGTTCTTC. Its translation: CASSSQGYNEQFF. Complete variable domain (other parts from reference TRBV7-8 and TRBJ2-1): GAGVSQSPRYKVAKRGQDVALRCDPISGHVSLFWYQQALGQGPEFLTYFQNEAQLDKSGLPSDRFFAERPEGSVSTLKIQRTQQEDSAVYLCASSSQGYNEQFFGPGTRLTVL.

A single count supports this clone. This chain connects TRBV19 to TRBJ2-7; 7 bases are a match to TRBD1. The CDR3 length is 15 residues. Trimming removed 4 bases from V and 7 bases from J; junction bases left unmatched: 13. Germline CDR1 LNHDA, CDR2 SQIVND (reference sequence). DNA of the CDR3: TGTGCCAGTAGTACCAGGGGGAGTTTCAATGGAGAGCAGTACTTC. It translates to CASSTRGSFNGEQYF.

The chain couples TRBV7-2 to TRBJ1-2; 7 nucleotides match TRBD1. The germline CDR1 and CDR2 sequences are SGHTA and FQGNSA. The CDR3 is 15 amino acids. V gave up 2 bases and J gave up 4 bases; unmatched junction bases: 7. CDR3 nucleotide sequence: TGTGCCAGCAGCTTACCGAGGGGGCAAGGCTATGGCTACACCTTC. Translated, it gives CASSLPRGQGYGYTF.

The chain has TRBV18 and TRBJ1-5; D uncertain. V was shortened by 3 bases and J by 7 bases, with 10 bases between the two germline ends. This CDR3 spans 13 amino acids. Germline V lookup: CDR1 KGHSH, CDR2 LQKENI. The CDR3 sequence is CASSPGERQPQHF. CDR3 DNA sequence: TGTGCCAGCTCACCCGGGGAGAGGCAGCCCCAGCATTTT.

The V and J genes are TRBV19 and TRBJ2-1; TRBD2 is a possible D gene (7 bases). With 0 bases removed from V and 8 bases from J, the gap between germline ends came to 11 bases. Germline V lookup: CDR1 LNHDA, CDR2 SQIVND (reference sequence). This CDR3 has 14 amino acids. CDR3: CASSIERGPYEQFF. In DNA form, the CDR3 reads TGTGCCAGTAGTATAGAGCGGGGGCCGTATGAGCAGTTCTTC.

The chain links TRBV4-1 to TRBJ1-5; tentative D call: TRBD1 (5 bases). The CDR3 is 14 amino acids. The germline CDR1 and CDR2 sequences are MGHRA and YSYEKL. Trimming removed 3 bases at V and 7 bases at J, with 13 bases between. As DNA, the CDR3 is TGCGCCAGCAGCCAGTCGGGAAGGGGCCAGCCCCAGCATTTT. It specifies CASSQSGRGQPQHF.

The chain links TRBV29-1 to TRBJ2-5; 7 positions match TRBD2. This CDR3 is built from 12 residues. The germline gives CDR1 SQVTM, CDR2 ANQGSEA. The V and J ends lost 7 bases and 1 base, in that order; junction bases with no gene match: 3. CDR3 loop: CSGLASQETQYF. DNA of the CDR3: TGCAGCGGACTAGCTTCCCAAGAGACCCAGTACTTC.

The V call is TRBV12-3 or TRBV12-4, the J call TRBJ1-1, with D possibly TRBD1 on 6 matching bases. V was shortened by 6 bases and J by 2 bases, with 10 bases between the two germline ends. CDR3 length equals 13 residues. The DNA of the CDR3 is TGTGCCAGCAGCACGGACAGAAACACTGAAGCTTTCTTT. This encodes CASSTDRNTEAFF.

The rearrangement links TRBV7-8 to TRBJ1-4, with D possibly TRBD1 on 5 matching bases. Germline assignment: CDR1 SGHVS and CDR2 FQNEAQ. There are 15 residues in the CDR3. The V end lost 4 bases, the J end lost 8 bases, and 17 bases lay between the germline ends. The DNA of the CDR3 is TGTGCCAGCAGCTCCCGCCGGGACCTGGGGGAAAAACTGTTTTTT. Protein sequence: CASSSRRDLGEKLFF.

The chain joins TRBV27 to TRBJ1-2; 7 bases are a match to TRBD1. V trimming: 1 base; J trimming: 8 bases; junction bases outside the gene matches: 4. The germline V gene has CDR1 MNHEY and CDR2 SMNVEV (reference sequence). The CDR3 has 13 residues. The CDR3: CASSLYRGGGYTF. Written as DNA, the CDR3 is TGTGCCAGCAGTTTATACAGGGGAGGCGGCTACACCTTC.

This clone was counted a single time. This chain connects TRBV5-4 to TRBJ1-1, with D uncertain. The germline V gene encodes CDR1 SGHNT and CDR2 YYREEE (reference sequence). Deletions cut 0 bases from V and 6 bases from J, with 9 bases between. The CDR3 is 13 residues long. In DNA, the CDR3 is TGTGCCAGCAGCTTGGATGGTACGCCTGAAGCTTTCTTT. Its translation: CASSLDGTPEAFF.

The gene calls are TRBV5-6 and TRBJ1-1; TRBD1 matches at 8 bases. The CDR3 contains 16 residues. The V and J ends lost 6 bases and 10 bases, in that order; junction bases with no gene match: 20. CDR1 SGHDT and CDR2 YYEEEE come from the germline V gene. CDR3 in amino acids: CASTVGTFPYGQGAFF. In DNA form, the CDR3 reads TGTGCCAGCACAGTGGGAACTTTCCCTTATGGACAGGGAGCTTTCTTT.

V and J are TRBV29-1 and TRBJ2-7; D gene unclear. Per the germline V gene, CDR1 is SQVTM and CDR2 is ANQGSEA. The CDR3 is 14 residues long. Trimming took 3 bases from V and 3 from J, leaving 15 bases between them. The CDR3 DNA reads as TGCAGCGTTGATGTTGGTGGATTTGGCTACGAGCAGTACTTC. Translating gives CSVDVGGFGYEQYF.

The chain employs TRBV7-8 and TRBJ1-6, with D possibly matching TRBD1 (5 bases). V lost 4 bases to trimming and J lost 0 bases, with 16 bases between them. This CDR3 is 18 amino acids long. CDR1 and CDR2 from the germline V gene are SGHVS and FQNEAQ. The chain's CDR3 is CASSSRNRQSSYNSPLHF. Here the CDR3 DNA reads TGTGCCAGCAGCTCGCGAAACAGGCAGAGCTCCTATAATTCACCCCTCCACTTT.

About this clone itself: One end of the junction does not line up with germline, which may come from a read error. The V gene is TRBV7-8, the J gene TRBJ2-2; 7 bases fit TRBD1. Per the germline V gene, CDR1 is SGHVS and CDR2 is FQNEAQ. The CDR3 totals 16 residues. CDR3 sequence reads: CASSQKTGRNTRELFF. CDR3 nucleotides: TGTGCCAGCAGCCAAAAGACAGGGAGAAACACCAGGGAGCTGTTTTTT.

V is TRBV7-6 and J is TRBJ2-6; D not resolved. V dropped 0 bases and J dropped 1 base, with 13 bases sitting between them. The CDR3 extends over 18 amino acids. Germline CDR1 is SGHVS and CDR2 is FNYEAQ. In nucleotides, the CDR3 is TGTGCCAGCAGCTTAGCGGTTAAGGTTATGTCTGGGGCCAACGTCCTGACTTTC. It yields the protein CASSLAVKVMSGANVLTF.

This rearrangement joins TRBV24-1 to TRBJ1-5; D might be TRBD1 (6 bases). This CDR3 spans 14 amino acids. The V and J ends lost 3 bases and 7 bases respectively, with 12 bases between them. Germline values: CDR1 KGHDR, CDR2 SFDVKD. CDR3 DNA: TGTGCCACCAGTGATAACAGGGAACCCCAGCCCCAGCATTTT. It is translated as CATSDNREPQPQHF.

The DNA of the CDR3 is TGTGCCAGCAGTTTTAGGGGGCGCGAGCAGTACTTC. Translation: CASSFRGREQYF. The chain combines TRBV12-3 or TRBV12-4 with TRBJ2-7, with 7 bases identical to TRBD1. Losses at the gene ends were 3 bases for V and 6 bases for J; bases not matched to a gene: 2. The CDR3 has 12 amino acids.

The chain couples TRBV5-1 to TRBJ1-1, with TRBD1 matching over 7 bases. The V gene's germline CDR1 is SGHRS and CDR2 YFSETQ. The ends lost 1 base at V and 1 base at J; junction bases unmatched: 4. The CDR3 is 15 residues long. The CDR3, as DNA: TGCGCCAGCAGCTTGTCGGCAGGGGGGAACACTGAAGCTTTCTTT. Protein sequence: CASSLSAGGNTEAFF.

The rearrangement links TRBV7-3 to TRBJ2-1; tentatively, D is TRBD2 (5 bases). V was clipped by 4 bases and J by 9 bases, with 19 bases between them. CDR1 and CDR2 (germline): SGHTA, FQGTGA. CDR3 size: 15 residues. The CDR3 region is CASSSSGLAYGEQFF. CDR3 bases: TGTGCCAGCAGCTCCTCGGGATTGGCATACGGTGAGCAGTTCTTC.

This clone was seen once. CDR3 nucleotide sequence: TGCGCCAGCAGCCCGCAGGGGGCTGGGGCCAACGTCCTGACTTTC. This gives the protein CASSPQGAGANVLTF. The J gene is TRBJ2-6, the V gene TRBV4-3; 7 nucleotides agree with TRBD1. CDR3 size: 15 residues. The J segment lost 2 bases and the V segment lost 4 bases, leaving 2 bases of the junction unmatched. Germline CDR1 is LGHNA and CDR2 is YSLEER.

The chain uses TRBV29-1 and TRBJ1-5; tentative D call: TRBD1 (5 bases). Trimming removed 5 bases at V and 6 bases at J, with 14 bases between. The CDR3 is 13 residues long. CDR1 is SQVTM, CDR2 ANQGSEA, per germline. As DNA, the CDR3 is TGCAGCGTTCAGGACATTGGCACTCAGCCCCAGCATTTT. Translated: CSVQDIGTQPQHF.

V gene TRBV30 combines with J gene TRBJ2-7, with a tentative D call TRBD2 (6 bases). Trimming took 3 bases from V and 0 from J, leaving 9 bases between them. Germline CDR1 GTSNPN, CDR2 SVGIG (reference sequence). The CDR3 is 13 amino acids. CDR3 protein: CAWREGSSYEQYF. In DNA, the CDR3 is TGTGCCTGGAGGGAGGGTAGCTCCTACGAGCAGTACTTC.

This sequence joins TRBV6-5 and TRBJ1-2; 8 bases are shared with TRBD1. Unmatched junction bases numbered 13, after V lost 4 bases and J lost 6 bases. Germline V gene data show CDR1 as MNHEY and CDR2 as SVGAGI. This CDR3 has 16 residues. CDR3 DNA: TGTGCCAGCAGTTCCAAACCTTGGACAGGGAAGGATGGCTACACCTTC. Protein: CASSSKPWTGKDGYTF.

This rearrangement joins TRBV30 to TRBJ2-3; TRBD1 might be the D (5 bases). CDR1 and CDR2 from the germline V gene are GTSNPN and SVGIG (reference sequence). Trimming stripped 3 bases from V and 3 bases from J, with 19 bases between. The CDR3 spans 16 residues. CDR3 in amino acids: CAWSNIRVSNTDTQYF. The CDR3, as DNA: TGTGCCTGGAGCAACATCAGGGTTTCCAATACAGATACGCAGTATTTT.

The J gene is TRBJ2-7, the V gene TRBV25-1; 7 nucleotides align to TRBD1. The CDR3 loop spans 14 amino acids. Losses at the gene ends were 4 bases for V and 4 bases for J; bases not matched to a gene: 7. The V gene's germline CDR1 is MGHDK and CDR2 SYGVNS. CDR3: CASSVGGQDYEQYF. The CDR3 DNA reads as TGTGCCAGCAGTGTAGGAGGACAGGATTACGAGCAGTACTTC.

The V call is TRBV28, the J call TRBJ2-3; tentative D call: TRBD1 (5 bases). Germline V gene data show CDR1 as MDHEN and CDR2 as SYDVKM. The CDR3 has 15 amino acids. V lost 6 bases and J 3 bases, leaving 16 bases between the germline ends. The CDR3 loop reads CASSAPDRMTDTQYF. CDR3 coding DNA: TGTGCCAGCAGCGCCCCCGACAGAATGACAGATACGCAGTATTTT.

The V and J genes are TRBV6-7 and TRBJ2-5; maybe TRBD2 (6 bases). TRBV6-7 is an ORF; its function is uncertain. This CDR3 is built from 16 residues. Trimming cost V 2 bases and J 4 bases, with 17 bases left between them. The CDR3 is CASSYHRGGVGETQYF. In DNA form, the CDR3 reads TGTGCCAGCAGTTACCACCGGGGAGGTGTAGGAGAGACCCAGTACTTC.

The chain has TRBV25-1 and TRBJ2-3; D possibly matches TRBD1 or TRBD2 (5 bases each). The CDR3 is 16 amino acids. The germline CDR1 and CDR2 sequences are MGHDK and SYGVNS. Trimming took off 1 base at V and 6 bases at J, with 17 bases between the two ends. For the CDR3, the DNA is TGTGCCAGCAGTGAATCAGAGGGGATGGTGACGGATACGCAGTATTTT. It is translated as CASSESEGMVTDTQYF.

The chain is built from TRBV7-6 and TRBJ2-6, with D possibly matching TRBD1 (5 bases). V shed 5 bases and J shed 7 bases, with 15 bases lying between them. There are 15 residues in the CDR3. Germline loops: CDR1 SGHVS, CDR2 FNYEAQ. CDR3 region: CASSLGPGFANVLTF. CDR3 sequence (DNA): TGTGCCAGCAGCCTTGGCCCAGGGTTCGCCAACGTCCTGACTTTC.

The chain carries TRBV19 and TRBJ2-4, with D tentatively TRBD2 (5 bases). The CDR3 extends over 14 amino acids. Germline-derived CDR1 and CDR2 are LNHDA and SQIVND (reference sequence). With 3 bases removed from V and 7 bases from J, the gap between germline ends came to 13 bases. CDR3 protein: CASSIGVSVNIQYF. The CDR3 DNA sequence: TGTGCCAGTAGTATCGGGGTGTCGGTCAACATTCAGTACTTC.

V usage is TRBV2 and J usage is TRBJ1-5; perhaps TRBD1 as D (5 bases). Looked up from germline, CDR1 is SNHLY and CDR2 is FYNNEI. The CDR3 totals 18 residues. Trimming shortened V by 8 bases and J by 0 bases, and 23 bases separated the two germline ends. CDR3 protein: CASASGYNEENSNQPQHF. The CDR3 coding sequence is TGTGCCAGCGCATCAGGGTACAATGAAGAAAATAGCAATCAGCCCCAGCATTTT.